This passage covers 12 T cell receptor beta chains from one sample sequenced in a study of tumor-infiltrating lymphocytes in primary liver carcinoma (dated 2017 in TCRdb). Blood RNA was extracted from unsorted whole blood using TRIzol reagent, and germline DNA was obtained with the DNeasy Blood & Tissue kit. The sequencing machine was an Illumina HiSeq 2500. Starting from around 520 ng total RNA, TCRbeta-specific cDNA was produced by reverse transcription with a constant-region primer and ProtoScript II reverse transcriptase. The TCRbeta libraries were prepared through three rounds of nested multiplex PCR following a slightly modified ARM-PCR procedure. Multiplex TRBV1-TRBV30 forward primers and a Cbeta reverse primer were used in the first two PCR rounds, each of which was run for approximately 9 cycles. TCRdb cleaned the public reads at Q25 with fastp, built clones with MiXCR and kept in-frame beta chains. CDR3 protein sequences are deduplicated, and each keeps its most common genes and DNA. This sample comprises 300,000 to 400,000 distinct CDR3 sequences, 60% to 80% of them detected only once. The top ten constitute approximately 9.4% of the sample.

What was sequenced was peripheral blood. All receptors come from a man aged 40-49 years with primary liver carcinoma and hepatitis B virus infection.

This rearrangement joins TRBV14 to TRBJ1-2; D gene unclear. The germline V and J ends were trimmed by 4 bases and 4 bases, with 13 bases remaining between them. Germline values: CDR1 SGHDN, CDR2 FVKESK. The CDR3 covers 14 residues. The CDR3 nucleotides read TGTGCCAGCAGCCGACGACGGCTCTCCTATGGCTACACCTTC. It is translated as CASSRRRLSYGYTF.

This clonotype was seen at least ten times. The chain employs TRBV11-2 and TRBJ1-3, with D hard to call. This CDR3 region has 17 residues. Trimming shortened V by 7 bases and J by 4 bases, and 23 bases separated the two germline ends. CDR1 and CDR2 from the germline V gene are SGHAT and FQNNGV. Here the CDR3 reads CASTQPSDRLGGNTIYF. For the CDR3, the DNA is TGTGCCAGCACCCAACCATCCGACCGCTTAGGAGGAAACACCATATATTTT.

This clonotype was found once. Sequence at one end of the junction differs from germline and may be a read error. This chain links TRBV11-2 with TRBJ2-1; either TRBD1 or TRBD2 may fit D (6 bases each). The CDR3 covers 14 residues. Germline V gives CDR1 SGHAT, CDR2 FQNNGV. DNA for the CDR3: TGTGCCAGCAGCTTTAGACCGGGGGCCACTGAGCAATTCTTC. It translates to CASSFRPGATEQFF.

With regard to this clonotype: This sequence may be a read error, since a much larger clone differs from it by one base. CDR3 DNA: TGTGCCAGCAGTCCGAGACTCGGGACTTTTGATGAGCAGTTCTTC. It is translated as CASSPRLGTFDEQFF. The chain employs TRBV6-5 and TRBJ2-1, with D possibly matching TRBD2 (6 bases). The CDR3 has 15 amino acids. With 5 bases removed from V and 8 bases from J, the gap between germline ends came to 19 bases. Germline CDR1 and CDR2: MNHEY and SVGAGI.

Points on this clonotype: This clone may be a read error of a much larger clone one base away. This rearrangement joins TRBV6-5 to TRBJ2-1, with D possibly being TRBD1 (6 bases). Germline CDR1 MNHEY, CDR2 SVGAGI. This CDR3 is 11 amino acids long. The CDR3 loop reads CDSRTDNEQFF. CDR3 in DNA: TGTGACAGCAGGACAGACAATGAGCAGTTCTTC.

Concerning this clonotype itself: An end of the junction differs from the germline gene, which may be a read error. The rearrangement uses TRBV29-1 and TRBJ2-3; 8 bases align to TRBD2. Germline V gene sequence: CDR1 SQVTM, CDR2 ANQGSEA. CDR3 length: 14 amino acids. The CDR3 loop reads CSVPLAGIGDKQYF. CDR3 DNA: TGCAGCGTTCCCCTAGCGGGTATTGGAGATAAGCAGTATTTT.

This chain links TRBV7-3 with TRBJ2-1, with D hard to call. CDR1 is SGHTA and CDR2 is FQGTGA in the germline V gene. V was pared by 3 bases and J by 8 bases, with 8 bases between. CDR3 size: 12 residues. In nucleotides, the CDR3 is TGTGCCAGCAGCTTTGGTAACGATGAGCAGTTCTTC. Amino acids: CASSFGNDEQFF.

A note on this clonotype: A much larger clone lies a single base off, so this may be a read error. The gene calls are TRBV12-3 or TRBV12-4 and TRBJ2-3; TRBD2 aligns across 8 bases. The V segment lost 6 bases and the J segment 2 bases; nucleotides outside the gene matches: 4. The CDR3 sequence is 14 residues long. The CDR3 DNA sequence: TGTGCCAGCAGGTATAGCGGGACCACAGATACGCAGTATTTT. It encodes CASRYSGTTDTQYF.

This clonotype was recorded a few times. The chain combines TRBV28 with TRBJ1-2, with D perhaps matching TRBD1 (5 bases). The germline V gene encodes CDR1 MDHEN and CDR2 SYDVKM. The CDR3 consists of 12 residues. Trimming took 6 bases from V and 4 from J, leaving 9 bases between them. CDR3 protein: CASSPGFYGYTF. CDR3 coding DNA: TGTGCCAGCAGCCCAGGGTTCTATGGCTACACCTTC.

This clonotype has only a few counts. The CDR3 nucleotides read TGTGCCATCGCTGGAACAGCGTCAAGAGAAGATACGCAGTATTTT. Its protein is CAIAGTASREDTQYF. The rearrangement uses TRBV10-3 and TRBJ2-3; D is unresolved. The ends were cut back, 8 bases at V and 5 bases at J, with 20 bases in the middle. From germline, CDR1 is ENHRY and CDR2 SYGVKD. The CDR3 has 15 amino acids.

Many counts were recorded for this clonotype. The chain links TRBV29-1 to TRBJ2-5; the D is unclear. From germline, CDR1 is SQVTM and CDR2 ANQGSEA. V was shortened by 0 bases and J by 5 bases, with 10 bases between the two germline ends. This CDR3 contains 13 residues. CDR3 protein: CSVEDLVLETQYF. The DNA of the CDR3 is TGCAGCGTTGAAGATCTGGTGTTGGAGACCCAGTACTTC.

On this clonotype itself: This clone may be a read error of a much larger clone one base away. V usage is TRBV29-1 and J usage is TRBJ2-5; D gene uncertain. V was clipped by 7 bases and J by 3 bases, with 12 bases between them. This CDR3 comprises 12 residues. The germline V gene encodes CDR1 SQVTM and CDR2 ANQGSEA. The CDR3 DNA reads as TGCAGCGGAACGGGCATGAAAGAGACCCAGTACTTC. Encoded protein: CSGTGMKETQYF.